Listed below are T cell receptor beta chains from one sample, sequenced in a study of T cell responses to AZD1222 COVID-19 vaccine. Produced via immunoSEQ multiplex PCR; TCRdb's table is partial and in-frame only. The data hold 150,000 to 200,000 clones, with approximately 93% observed a single time. Sequenced material: peripheral blood, taken 28 days after the second AZD1222 dose. Source of these receptors: an adult who received the AZD1222 COVID-19 vaccine. CDR3s include the opening cysteine and the closing phenylalanine or tryptophan. D genes are given only for firm matches. Rows give clone size only sometimes, using once, few, many, or a class for an expanded clone.

cdr3_nt cdr3_aa j_call d_call v_call clone_size
TGCGCCAGCAGCTTGGCGACAGGCGTTGGCGGGGAGCTGTTTTTT CASSLATGVGGELFF TRBJ2-2 . TRBV5-1 .
TGCGCCAGCAGCCCTGGTGGAGGGATAAACTATGGCTACACCTTC CASSPGGGINYGYTF TRBJ1-2 . TRBV5-1 .
TGTGCCAGCAATAAGGAGGGGGAAAAACTGTTTTTT CASNKEGEKLFF TRBJ1-4 . TRBV2 few
TGTGCCTGGAGTCGCCAGCTCTATAATTCACCCCTCCACTTT CAWSRQLYNSPLHF TRBJ1-6 . TRBV30 .
TGTGCCAGCAGTCCCGCGGGGAGGGCCGAGCAGTACTTC CASSPAGRAEQYF TRBJ2-7 TRBD2 TRBV6-5 .
TGCGCCAGCAGCTTGGCTCGGGGGAACACCGGGGAGCTGTTTTTT CASSLARGNTGELFF TRBJ2-2 . TRBV5-1 once
TGTGCCAGCAGCCAAGATTGGAACACTGAAGCTTTCTTT CASSQDWNTEAFF TRBJ1-1 . TRBV14 .
TGTGCCTGGAGGGGGACTAGCGGGAGCGGGCAGTTCTTC CAWRGTSGSGQFF TRBJ2-1 TRBD2 TRBV30 .
TGTGCCAGCTCATCACAGCGCGCAGGGGGCACGTCTAATGAAAAACTGTTTTTT CASSSQRAGGTSNEKLFF TRBJ1-4 TRBD1 TRBV18 once
TGTGCCAGCAGCGCCCAGGGGCCCAGCTCCTACGAGCAGTACTTC CASSAQGPSSYEQYF TRBJ2-7 . TRBV7-2 .
TGTGCCAGCAGTGAGGTGGGGCAGACCTACGAGCAGTACTTC CASSEVGQTYEQYF TRBJ2-7 . TRBV6-1 .
TGCGCCAGCAGCCTCCAGGGTAGTTTTGGCTACGAGCAGTACTTC CASSLQGSFGYEQYF TRBJ2-7 . TRBV5-1 .
TGTGCCAGTAGTATGGGAGGCTTCGGGTATGGCTACACCTTC CASSMGGFGYGYTF TRBJ1-2 . TRBV19 .
TGCGCCAGCAGCTTCGGGGACAGGGCTGGAAACACCATATATTTT CASSFGDRAGNTIYF TRBJ1-3 TRBD1 TRBV5-1 once
TGCGCCAGCAGCTTGGGGGGACAGAACAATGAGCAGTTCTTC CASSLGGQNNEQFF TRBJ2-1 TRBD1 TRBV5-1 .
TGTGCCAGCAGACCCGGACGCACAGATACGCAGTATTTT CASRPGRTDTQYF TRBJ2-3 . TRBV2 .
TGTGCCAGCAGCTTAGACACGACTAGCGGGAGGGACTACAATGAGCAGTTCTTC CASSLDTTSGRDYNEQFF TRBJ2-1 TRBD2 TRBV7-3 .
TGCGCCAGCAGCCCTGCCCCAGGGGGCGAGGAAGCGAACACTGAAGCTTTCTTT CASSPAPGGEEANTEAFF TRBJ1-1 TRBD1 TRBV5-1 .
TGTGCCAGCAGTGGACAGGGGGATTCACCCCTCCACTTT CASSGQGDSPLHF TRBJ1-6 TRBD1 TRBV5-4 .
TGTGCCAGCTCACCAAGACAGACTAGTGAGCAGTACTTC CASSPRQTSEQYF TRBJ2-7 . TRBV18 .
TGTGCCAGCAGTTTACAAACGGGGGGCTACACCTTC CASSLQTGGYTF TRBJ1-2 . TRBV28 .
TGTGCCAGCAGCGAAGGGGAGGGGCTAGCGGGTTCAGATACGCAGTATTTT CASSEGEGLAGSDTQYF TRBJ2-3 TRBD2 TRBV9 .
TGTGCCAGCAGCCCACGGGAGAACAATTCACCCCTCCACTTT CASSPRENNSPLHF TRBJ1-6 . TRBV5-5 .
TGTGCCAGCAGTTACAGGGGCCCTAACTATGGCTACACCTTC CASSYRGPNYGYTF TRBJ1-2 TRBD1 TRBV7-2 .
TGTGCCAGCACCCATCGCCTAGAGGGCACCGGGGAGCTGTTTTTT CASTHRLEGTGELFF TRBJ2-2 . TRBV6-5 once
TGTGCCATCAGTGAGTCGAAGGGGACCAATCAGCCCCAGCATTTT CAISESKGTNQPQHF TRBJ1-5 . TRBV10-3 .
TGCGCCAGCAGTATGGTAGGGGGCGGGGAGACCCAGTACTTC CASSMVGGGETQYF TRBJ2-5 TRBD1 TRBV5-1 once
TGTGCCAGCAGTTTCCGACGACAGGAAATGAACACTGAAGCTTTCTTT CASSFRRQEMNTEAFF TRBJ1-1 . TRBV27 .
TGTGCCAGCAGCCCCGGGACCTCCTACAATGAGCAGTTCTTC CASSPGTSYNEQFF TRBJ2-1 . TRBV6-6 .
TGTGCCAGCAGTGAAGGAAGCAGAAGGGGTAACACCGGGGAGCTGTTTTTT CASSEGSRRGNTGELFF TRBJ2-2 . TRBV2 .
TGCGCCAGCAGAGACGTCCGGGACAGGCGAATTCAAGAGGGTGAAAAACTGTTTTTT CASRDVRDRRIQEGEKLFF TRBJ1-4 TRBD1 TRBV10-1 .
TGTGCCAGCAGCTGGGCTGTGAGGGGCAATCAGCCCCAGCATTTT CASSWAVRGNQPQHF TRBJ1-5 . TRBV7-3 .
TGTGCCAGCAGTGAACGGGACGGAGAAAAACTGTTTTTT CASSERDGEKLFF TRBJ1-4 . TRBV6-1 .
TGTGCCAGCAGCCATGAACCTACAGGGTACTCCTACAATGAGCAGTTCTTC CASSHEPTGYSYNEQFF TRBJ2-1 . TRBV5-4 .
TGCGCCAGCAGCCAAGAGGGAGGGGGCTCTGGGGCCAACGTCCTGACTTTC CASSQEGGGSGANVLTF TRBJ2-6 . TRBV4-3 .
TGTGCCAGCAGTGAAGCCCCCGGGACTGGTTCCTACGAGCAGTACTTC CASSEAPGTGSYEQYF TRBJ2-7 . TRBV6-1 .
TGTGCCAGCAGCGTAGGAGGGCCTGGGAGTGAGACTGAAGCTTTCTTT CASSVGGPGSETEAFF TRBJ1-1 . TRBV9 .
TGTGCCAGCAGTCAGCCATGGGAGAACACTGAAGCTTTCTTT CASSQPWENTEAFF TRBJ1-1 . TRBV27 .
TGTGCCAGCAGTTACGGGTGGGACAGGGGTAGAGAAAAACTGTTTTTT CASSYGWDRGREKLFF TRBJ1-4 TRBD1 TRBV6-6 .
TGTGCCAGCAGCCAAGAGATGCCAGGCACGGAACCCCTCCACTTT CASSQEMPGTEPLHF TRBJ1-6 . TRBV14 .
TGTGCCAGCAGCGGGGAAGGGAACAATGAGCAGTTCTTC CASSGEGNNEQFF TRBJ2-1 . TRBV7-3 .
TGTGCCAGCAGAGCGGGGGGTAACACTGAAGCTTTCTTT CASRAGGNTEAFF TRBJ1-1 . TRBV6-5 .
TGTGCCAGCAGGGAAGATCTCCACTCCTACGAGCAGTACTTC CASREDLHSYEQYF TRBJ2-7 . TRBV6-1 .
TGTGCCAGCAGTTGGGTGGGGGCCTCCTACGAGCAGTACTTC CASSWVGASYEQYF TRBJ2-7 . TRBV28 .
TGTGCCAGCAGTTATCACCCCCCGAACTACGAGCAGTACTTC CASSYHPPNYEQYF TRBJ2-7 . TRBV6-9 .